Below, one TCR beta chain is given with its context. Its antigen remains unknown. Some clones are missing from TCRdb's copy, which holds only in-frame ones; the method was immunoSEQ multiplex PCR. Of some 30,000 clones listed, 94% are singletons. These data belong to a study of T cells in localized non-small cell lung cancer. Study-wide results and limits: When the top 100 tumor clones were examined, a median around 50 of them also appeared in the adjacent lung, which was paired and uninvolved. Uninvolved neighboring lung showed the greatest T cell clonality, exceeding tumor.

CDR1 is MDHEN, CDR2 SYDVKM, per germline. V lost 4 bases, J lost 6 bases, and 17 bases lay in between. This CDR3 is 15 amino acids long. This chain connects TRBV28 to TRBJ2-3; D is uncertain. This sample comprised peripheral blood, obtained before any cancer treatment. The sequence derives from a woman aged 35-70 years with stage I lung adenocarcinoma. The CDR3 region is CASSSYGQTRDTQYF. The CDR3, as DNA: TGTGCCAGCAGTTCCTACGGTCAAACGCGGGATACGCAGTATTTT.